The clone carrying this TCR beta chain was counted at least ten times. Its antigen is undetermined. Unique molecular identifiers were added to individual cDNA molecules. A single record per CDR3 protein comes from TCRdb applying MiXCR to the 5' RACE reads. This sample carries tens of thousands of distinct CDR3 sequences, roughly 15% of them seen once, and the ten largest clones take under 8%. The germline V gene has CDR1 SQVTM and CDR2 ANQGSEA. The CDR3 consists of 14 residues. Between the trimmed V and J ends, which lost 6 bases and 3 bases, there was a span of 16 bases. This sample was taken from a study of early T cells in non-severe SARS-CoV-2 infection. Study overall: The sequenced material was bulk RNA from unsorted whole blood, and its chains were unpaired. The study, taken as a whole, reports: The study's VDJdb matching favored anti-spike CD8 responses and missed private and CD4 specificities.

The origin of this receptor is an adult who was a healthcare worker with PCR-confirmed SARS-CoV-2 infection or an uninfected control (not recorded which). Sequencing was done on a sample of whole blood. The chain combines TRBV29-1 with TRBJ2-3, with a possible D match to TRBD2 (6 bases). CDR3: CSVQGGGATDTQYF. CDR3 coding DNA: TGCAGCGTCCAAGGAGGAGGGGCGACAGATACGCAGTATTTT.